This T cell receptor beta chain was documented in a study of CD8 T cells in ankylosing spondylitis. Findings and caveats of the study: Peripheral blood held disease-linked clones only at relatively low frequency, and these were CD8+. Disease-linked clones reportedly showed significant enrichment in matched ankylosing spondylitis synovial fluid.

MiXCR, applied by TCRdb to the 5' RACE reads, yields one record per CDR3 protein. The top ten clones hold around 0.64% of a sample with 250,000 or so distinct CDR3 sequences, roughly a quarter of them seen once. About this clonotype: Its specificity is not known.

V was shortened by 3 bases and J by 3 bases, with 17 bases between the two germline ends. The CDR3 spans 15 residues. The germline V gene encodes CDR1 DFQATT and CDR2 SNEGSKA (reference sequence). The sequence came from a male donor with ankylosing spondylitis or in good health (not recorded which). The chain joins TRBV20-1 to TRBJ2-5, with D possibly being TRBD1 (5 bases). The sequencing input was blood, either unsorted or a sorted T cell fraction (not recorded which). DNA of the CDR3: TGCAGTGCTAGGTCCAGGGAAGAAATTAAAGAGACCCAGTACTTC. Residues: CSARSREEIKETQYF.